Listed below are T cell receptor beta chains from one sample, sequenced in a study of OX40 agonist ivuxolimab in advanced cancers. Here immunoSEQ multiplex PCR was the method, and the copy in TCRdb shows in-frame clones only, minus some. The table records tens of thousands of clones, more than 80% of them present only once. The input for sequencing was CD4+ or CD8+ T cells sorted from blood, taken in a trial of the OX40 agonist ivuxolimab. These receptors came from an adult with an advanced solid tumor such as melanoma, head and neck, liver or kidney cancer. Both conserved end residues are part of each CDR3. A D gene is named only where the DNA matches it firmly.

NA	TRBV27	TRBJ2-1	CASSFRQGTHVTHNEQFF	TGTGCCAGCAGTTTCAGGCAGGGGACGCACGTCACCCACAATGAGCAGTTCTTC
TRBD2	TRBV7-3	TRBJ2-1	CASSFSTSGPSEQFF	TGTGCCAGCAGCTTTTCCACTAGCGGGCCTAGTGAGCAGTTCTTC
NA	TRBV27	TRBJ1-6	CASRGNSPLHF	TGTGCCAGCAGAGGGAATTCACCCCTCCACTTT
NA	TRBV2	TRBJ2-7	CASSVTAVSYEQYF	TGTGCCAGCAGTGTCACAGCCGTTTCCTACGAGCAGTACTTC
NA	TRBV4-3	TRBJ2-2	CASSHILGDTGELFF	TGCGCCAGCAGCCATATATTAGGGGACACCGGGGAGCTGTTTTTT
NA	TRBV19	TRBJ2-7	CASSRGPFYEQYF	TGTGCCAGTAGTCGGGGGCCTTTCTACGAGCAGTACTTC
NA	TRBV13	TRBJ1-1	CASSLQQGRGAFF	TGTGCCAGCAGCCTTCAGCAGGGGCGCGGAGCTTTCTTT
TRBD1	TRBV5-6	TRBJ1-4	CASSSRTGTAYEKLFF	TGTGCCAGCAGTTCCAGGACCGGGACAGCTTATGAAAAACTGTTTTTT
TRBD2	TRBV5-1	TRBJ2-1	CASSLAIAGPQGEQFF	TGCGCCAGCAGCTTGGCCATAGCGGGACCCCAGGGCGAGCAGTTCTTC
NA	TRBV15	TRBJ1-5	CATSREIRGQPQHF	TGTGCCACCAGCAGAGAAATCAGGGGACAGCCCCAGCATTTT